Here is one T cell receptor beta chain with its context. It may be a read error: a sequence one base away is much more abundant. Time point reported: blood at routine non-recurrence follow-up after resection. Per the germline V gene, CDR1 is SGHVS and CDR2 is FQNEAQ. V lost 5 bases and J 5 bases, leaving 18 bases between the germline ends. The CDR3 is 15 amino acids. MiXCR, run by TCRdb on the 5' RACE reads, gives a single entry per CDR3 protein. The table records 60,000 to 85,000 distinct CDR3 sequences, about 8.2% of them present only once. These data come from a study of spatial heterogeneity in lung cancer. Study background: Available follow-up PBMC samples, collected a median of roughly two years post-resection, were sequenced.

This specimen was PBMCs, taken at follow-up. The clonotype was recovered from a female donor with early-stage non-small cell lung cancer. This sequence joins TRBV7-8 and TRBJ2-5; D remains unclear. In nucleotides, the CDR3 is TGTGCCAGCAGCCTATCTTTTCCGGATGTGGAGACCCAGTACTTC. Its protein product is CASSLSFPDVETQYF.